One sample yielded the 2 T cell receptor beta chains listed below, sequenced in a study of blood T cell repertoires in COVID-19. Repertoires were generated with immunoSEQ multiplex PCR, while TCRdb's copy carries only in-frame clones and drops some. The table shows roughly 34,000 clones, with 80% to 90% occurring only once. Sequences were obtained from peripheral blood. The receptors were gathered from a man between 60 and 75 years old with active COVID-19.

The V call is TRBV5-1, the J call TRBJ2-1; TRBD2 agrees at 13 bases. CDR1 is SGHRS and CDR2 is YFSETQ in the germline V gene. This CDR3 region has 17 residues. The junction had 4 bases not matched to a gene; V was cut back by 3 bases and J by 1 base. The DNA for the CDR3 is TGCGCCAGCAGCTCGACTAGCGGGAGGCTTTCCTACAATGAGCAGTTCTTC. Translated, it gives CASSSTSGRLSYNEQFF.

The chain's CDR3 is CASSGTVSYEQYF. CDR3 bases: TGTGCCAGCAGTGGGACAGTAAGTTACGAGCAGTACTTC. J is TRBJ2-7 and V is TRBV2, with D possibly matching TRBD1 (6 bases). Per germline, CDR1 SNHLY and CDR2 FYNNEI. This CDR3 has 13 residues. Trimming pared 4 bases from V and 4 bases from J, leaving 11 bases between.